The T cell receptor (beta chain) under discussion was sequenced for a study of T cell repertoires in cytomegalovirus infection. Findings and caveats of the study: Across the ex vivo response, the dominant clonotypes were HLA-C-restricted CMV-specific TCR beta clonotypes.

TCRdb re-derived calls from the reads in MiXCR, one entry per CDR3 protein. This repertoire shows some 920,000 distinct CDR3 sequences, around 32% found once; its top ten account for around an eighth. The J segment lost 13 bases and the V segment lost 0 bases, leaving 13 bases of the junction unmatched. CDR1 and CDR2 from the germline V gene are MGHRA and YSYEKL. The CDR3 sequence is 16 residues long. A remark on this clonotype: Its cognate antigen is unknown.

The receptor's source is a human donor in good health (CMV status not recorded). Some clones in this sample may be carry-over from other donors' samples. The rearrangement uses TRBV4-1 and TRBJ2-4, with 9 bases that match TRBD2. The sample here was cultured CD8+ T cells from PBMCs, taken from culture after CMV antigen stimulation. This CDR3 reads CASSQDWGGGDDEQYF. The CDR3 bases are TGCGCCAGCAGCCAAGATTGGGGCGGGGGGGATGATGAACAGTACTTC.